This T cell receptor (beta chain) was captured in a study of monozygotic twins with inflammatory bowel disease. Findings and limits, study-wide: Support for any single strong IBD-associated signal or clonotype was not found. IBD patients displayed reduced TCRbeta diversity (inverse Simpson) when set against healthy co-twins.

Reprocessing the 5' RACE reads, TCRdb reports a single entry for every CDR3 protein and omits DNA. In total, the table holds nearly 450,000 distinct CDR3 sequences. The CDR3 covers 15 residues. Germline V gene sequence: CDR1 KGHSH, CDR2 LQKENI. Note on this clonotype: The antigen is unknown.

Whole-blood total RNA was extracted without T cell sorting. This clonotype originated in a human donor with ulcerative colitis or Crohn's disease, or a healthy co-twin of an affected twin (not recorded which). Sequencing used blood. V and J are TRBV18 and TRBJ2-2. CDR3 sequence: CASSPRRENTGELFF.